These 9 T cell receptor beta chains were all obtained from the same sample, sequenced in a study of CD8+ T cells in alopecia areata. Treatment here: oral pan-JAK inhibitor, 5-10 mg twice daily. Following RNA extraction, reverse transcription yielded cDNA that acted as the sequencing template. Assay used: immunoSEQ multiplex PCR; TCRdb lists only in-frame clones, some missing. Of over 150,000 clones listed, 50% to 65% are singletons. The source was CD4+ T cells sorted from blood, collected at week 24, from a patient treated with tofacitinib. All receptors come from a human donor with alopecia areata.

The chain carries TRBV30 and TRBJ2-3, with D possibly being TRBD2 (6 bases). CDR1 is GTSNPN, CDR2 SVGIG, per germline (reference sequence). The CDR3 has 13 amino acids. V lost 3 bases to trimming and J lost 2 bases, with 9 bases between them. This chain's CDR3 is CAWRGGITDTQYF. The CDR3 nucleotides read TGTGCCTGGAGGGGCGGGATCACAGATACGCAGTATTTT.

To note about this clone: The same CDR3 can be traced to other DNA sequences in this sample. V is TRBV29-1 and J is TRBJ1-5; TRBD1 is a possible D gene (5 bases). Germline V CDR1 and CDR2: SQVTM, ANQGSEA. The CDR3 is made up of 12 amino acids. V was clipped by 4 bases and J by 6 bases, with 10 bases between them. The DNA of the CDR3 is TGCAGCGTTGCCCAGGGTGGTCAGCCCCAGCATTTT. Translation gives CSVAQGGQPQHF.

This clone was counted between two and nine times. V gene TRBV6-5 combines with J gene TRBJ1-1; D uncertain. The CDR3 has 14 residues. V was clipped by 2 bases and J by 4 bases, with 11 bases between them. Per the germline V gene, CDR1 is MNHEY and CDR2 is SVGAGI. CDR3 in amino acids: CASSYEGRFTEAFF. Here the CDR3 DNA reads TGTGCCAGCAGTTACGAGGGAAGGTTCACTGAAGCTTTCTTT.

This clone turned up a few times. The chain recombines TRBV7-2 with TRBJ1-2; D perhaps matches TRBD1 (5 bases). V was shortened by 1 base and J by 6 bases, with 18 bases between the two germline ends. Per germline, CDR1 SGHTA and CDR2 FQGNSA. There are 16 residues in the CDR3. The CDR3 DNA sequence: TGTGCCAGCAGCTTAGTAGATGGCGGCCGGGGGAATGGCTACACCTTC. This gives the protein CASSLVDGGRGNGYTF.

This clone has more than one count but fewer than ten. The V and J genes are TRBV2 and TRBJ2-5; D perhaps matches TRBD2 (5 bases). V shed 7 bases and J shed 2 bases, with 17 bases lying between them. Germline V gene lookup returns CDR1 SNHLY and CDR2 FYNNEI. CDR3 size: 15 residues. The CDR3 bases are TGTGCCAGCACCCGAAATCGGACTCCGCAAGAGACCCAGTACTTC. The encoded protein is CASTRNRTPQETQYF.

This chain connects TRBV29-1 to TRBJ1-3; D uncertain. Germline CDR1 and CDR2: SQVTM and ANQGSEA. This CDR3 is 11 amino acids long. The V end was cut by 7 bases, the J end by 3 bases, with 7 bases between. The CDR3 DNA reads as TGCAGCGGGAGGAATGGAAACACCATATATTTT. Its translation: CSGRNGNTIYF. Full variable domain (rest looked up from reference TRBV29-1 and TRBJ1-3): SAVISQKPSRDICQRGTSLTIQCQVDSQVTMMFWYRQQPGQSLTLIATANQGSEATYESGFVIDKFPISRPNLTFSTLTVSNMSPEDSSIYLCSGRNGNTIYFGEGSWLTVV.

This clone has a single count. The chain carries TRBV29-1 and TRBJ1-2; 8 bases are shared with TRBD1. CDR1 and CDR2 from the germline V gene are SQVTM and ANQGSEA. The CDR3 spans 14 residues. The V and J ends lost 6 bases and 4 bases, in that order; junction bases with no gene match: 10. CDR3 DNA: TGCAGCGTAGGACAGGGCCTCATGACCTATGGCTACACCTTC. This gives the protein CSVGQGLMTYGYTF.

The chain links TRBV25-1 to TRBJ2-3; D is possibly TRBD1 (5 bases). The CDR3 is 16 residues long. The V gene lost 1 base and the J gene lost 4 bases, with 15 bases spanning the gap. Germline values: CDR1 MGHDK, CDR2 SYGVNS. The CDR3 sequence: CASSESTPTDSDTQYF. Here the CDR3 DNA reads TGTGCCAGCAGTGAATCGACTCCGACAGATTCAGATACGCAGTATTTT.

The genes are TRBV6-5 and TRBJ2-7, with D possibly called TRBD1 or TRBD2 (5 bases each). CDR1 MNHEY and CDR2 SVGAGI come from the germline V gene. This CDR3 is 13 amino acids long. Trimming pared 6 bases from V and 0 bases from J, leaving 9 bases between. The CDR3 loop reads CASRSGPSYEQYF. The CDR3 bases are TGTGCCAGCAGGTCGGGACCCTCCTACGAGCAGTACTTC.